Below are 24 T cell receptor beta chains sequenced from a single sample in a study of regulatory and conventional T cells in RAG deficiency. Only in-frame clones appear in the TCRdb table, and some are missing; sequencing was by immunoSEQ multiplex PCR. The data show roughly 30,000 clones, about 96% seen once. Conventional CD4+ T cells were sorted from blood as CD25-low CD127-high cells. This same sample was also taken into another study, of regulatory T cells. That report notes: The PCR used 52 TRBV and 13 TRBJ primers.

The sample consisted of CD25- CD4+ T cells sorted from blood. Every receptor here comes from a human donor in good health.

This rearrangement joins TRBV10-3 to TRBJ1-2; D possibly corresponds to TRBD1 (5 bases). The CDR3 sequence is 15 residues long. The germline V gene encodes CDR1 ENHRY and CDR2 SYGVKD. The V end lost 5 bases, the J end lost 2 bases, and 15 bases lay between the germline ends. Here the CDR3 reads CAISFTTGFNYGYTF. For the CDR3, the DNA is TGTGCCATCAGTTTTACAACAGGATTCAACTATGGCTACACCTTC.

V is TRBV30 and J is TRBJ1-5, with D hard to call. This CDR3 spans 13 amino acids. The germline gives CDR1 GTSNPN, CDR2 SVGIG (reference sequence). V was trimmed by 3 bases and J by 2 bases, leaving 8 bases between them. The CDR3, as DNA: TGTGCCTGGAGGGGAGAGGGCAATCAGCCCCAGCATTTT. It specifies CAWRGEGNQPQHF.

V gene TRBV11-2 combines with J gene TRBJ2-5; TRBD1 is a possible D gene (6 bases). The ends were cut back, 6 bases at V and 5 bases at J, with 13 bases in the middle. Germline V gene data show CDR1 as SGHAT and CDR2 as FQNNGV. This CDR3 spans 13 amino acids. CDR3 nucleotide sequence: TGTGCCAGCAGACCTACAGGGTTGGAGACCCAGTACTTC. Protein product: CASRPTGLETQYF.

The gene calls are TRBV19 and TRBJ2-7; D possibly corresponds to TRBD1 (6 bases). Germline CDR1 reads LNHDA; CDR2 reads SQIVND (reference sequence). Trimming left V 3 bases short and J 4 bases short, with 13 bases between. CDR3 size: 14 residues. CDR3 DNA: TGTGCCAGTAGTATCAGGCAGGGGCCATACGAGCAGTACTTC. Protein product: CASSIRQGPYEQYF.

The rearrangement joins TRBV7-9 to TRBJ2-1, with TRBD1 matching 10 bases. Germline CDR1 is SEHNR and CDR2 is FQNEAQ (reference sequence). The V gene end was trimmed by 1 base and the J gene end by 5 bases; junction bases not matched to a gene: 8. The length of the CDR3 is 17 residues. CDR3 loop: CASSLGRTGGKDNEQFF. In DNA form, the CDR3 reads TGTGCCAGCAGCTTAGGTAGGACAGGGGGAAAGGACAATGAGCAGTTCTTC.

V and J are TRBV19 and TRBJ2-2; 10 positions agree with TRBD2. V trimming: 7 bases; J trimming: 3 bases; junction bases outside the gene matches: 5. Germline loops: CDR1 LNHDA, CDR2 SQIVND (reference sequence). The CDR3 covers 15 residues. The CDR3 spells CASNLAGVYTGELFF. The CDR3 DNA reads TGTGCCAGTAACCTAGCGGGAGTGTACACCGGGGAGCTGTTTTTT.

The J gene is TRBJ1-1, the V gene TRBV7-6; D perhaps matches TRBD1 (6 bases). V was cut by 2 bases and J by 3 bases, with 13 bases left in between. The CDR3 has 15 amino acids. CDR1 SGHVS and CDR2 FNYEAQ come from the germline V gene. The CDR3, as DNA: TGTGCCAGCAGCTTAACCGGACAGAAAGACACTGAAGCTTTCTTT. It specifies CASSLTGQKDTEAFF.

V usage is TRBV18 and J usage is TRBJ1-2; D call uncertain. There are 14 residues in the CDR3. Trimming cost V 3 bases and J 3 bases, with 11 bases left between them. Germline lookup yields CDR1 KGHSH and CDR2 LQKENI. CDR3 DNA sequence: TGTGCCAGCTCACCGGGTTGGAGGGACTATGGCTACACCTTC. It codes for CASSPGWRDYGYTF.

The gene calls are TRBV25-1 and TRBJ1-4, with D perhaps TRBD1 (5 bases). V was cut by 6 bases and J by 8 bases, with 13 bases left in between. This CDR3 comprises 13 residues. Germline CDR1 reads MGHDK; CDR2 reads SYGVNS. The CDR3 loop is CASRNSPGEKLFF. CDR3 DNA: TGTGCCAGCAGAAACTCGCCAGGGGAAAAACTGTTTTTT.

A single count supports this clone. The rearrangement joins TRBV27 to TRBJ2-3; D is possibly TRBD2 (6 bases). Trimming pared 5 bases from V and 5 bases from J, leaving 14 bases between. This CDR3 has 14 residues. The V gene's germline CDR1 is MNHEY and CDR2 SMNVEV (reference sequence). DNA for the CDR3: TGTGCCAGCAGTCGGGACTTAAAGGGAGATACGCAGTATTTT. This gives the protein CASSRDLKGDTQYF.

This sequence joins TRBV10-3 and TRBJ2-2, with 8 bases aligning to TRBD2. V shed 4 bases and J 6 bases; nucleotides not matched to a gene: 7. The length of the CDR3 is 15 residues. Germline lookup yields CDR1 ENHRY and CDR2 SYGVKD. The CDR3 protein is CAISVAGGRAGELFF. The CDR3 region has the DNA TGTGCCATCAGTGTGGCGGGGGGTCGGGCCGGGGAGCTGTTTTTT.

This clone was recorded once. This chain connects TRBV6-6 to TRBJ2-7; D not resolved. This CDR3 is built from 13 residues. V lost 5 bases to trimming and J lost 2 bases, with 10 bases between them. The germline V gene has CDR1 MNHNY and CDR2 SVGAGI (reference sequence). The DNA for the CDR3 is TGTGCCAGCAGTAATCTTGGGCCCTACGAGCAGTACTTC. It specifies CASSNLGPYEQYF.

The gene calls are TRBV18 and TRBJ1-4; D is possibly TRBD1 (5 bases). The CDR3 consists of 16 residues. V was shortened by 3 bases and J by 5 bases, with 16 bases between the two germline ends. Germline CDR1 and CDR2: KGHSH and LQKENI. The CDR3 protein is CASSPGLQAGNEKLFF. The CDR3, as DNA: TGTGCCAGCTCACCGGGTTTGCAAGCAGGGAATGAAAAACTGTTTTTT.

The gene calls are TRBV19 and TRBJ2-3; TRBD2 matches at 10 bases. Germline V gene lookup returns CDR1 LNHDA and CDR2 SQIVND (reference sequence). V dropped 6 bases and J dropped 5; count of bases not matched to a gene: 5. The CDR3 is 14 residues long. The CDR3 sequence is CASRVAGGLDTQYF. The DNA for the CDR3 is TGTGCCAGTAGGGTAGCGGGGGGTCTAGATACGCAGTATTTT.

The rearrangement joins TRBV19 to TRBJ1-2, with TRBD1 identical over 7 bases. V was clipped by 10 bases and J by 4 bases; unmatched bases: 9. The CDR3 is 13 amino acids. The germline CDR1 and CDR2 sequences are LNHDA and SQIVND (reference sequence). The CDR3 DNA reads as TGTGCCACTCAAGACAGGGCGGTCTATGGCTACACCTTC. It encodes CATQDRAVYGYTF.

This clone was detected only once. J is TRBJ2-6 and V is TRBV30, with 10 bases aligning to TRBD1. CDR1 and CDR2 (germline): GTSNPN, SVGIG (reference sequence). The CDR3 contains 18 residues. Unmatched junction bases numbered 9, after V lost 0 bases and J lost 4 bases. The CDR3 bases are TGTGCCTGGAGTGTGGGGGGACAGGGGTATGCCGGGGCCAACGTCCTGACTTTC. Protein sequence: CAWSVGGQGYAGANVLTF.

The chain links TRBV7-2 to TRBJ1-3, with D possibly TRBD1 on 6 matching bases. The V end was cut by 3 bases, the J end by 5 bases, with 17 bases between. This CDR3 is 16 amino acids long. Germline CDR1 is SGHTA and CDR2 is FQGNSA. For the CDR3, the DNA is TGTGCCAGCAGCTTGACGCCCGCGGGGGCTCGAAACACCATATATTTT. Protein product: CASSLTPAGARNTIYF. Based on the CDR3 plus reference TRBV7-2 and TRBJ1-3, the full variable domain is GAGVSQSPSNKVTEKGKDVELRCDPISGHTALYWYRQSLGQGLEFLIYFQGNSAPDKSGLPSDRFSAERTGGSVSTLTIQRTQQEDSAVYLCASSLTPAGARNTIYFGEGSWLTVV.

This sequence joins TRBV5-1 and TRBJ2-3; D is unclear. CDR3 length: 15 amino acids. The V and J ends lost 0 bases and 0 bases respectively, with 8 bases between them. Germline CDR1 and CDR2: SGHRS and YFSETQ. This CDR3 reads CASSLDVSSTDTQYF. CDR3 in DNA: TGCGCCAGCAGCTTGGATGTGTCTAGCACAGATACGCAGTATTTT. The complete variable domain, with remaining parts taken from reference TRBV5-1 and TRBJ2-3, reads KAGVTQTPRYLIKTRGQQVTLSCSPISGHRSVSWYQQTPGQGLQFLFEYFSETQRNKGNFPGRFSGRQFSNSRSEMNVSTLELGDSALYLCASSLDVSSTDTQYFGPGTRLTVL.

This chain joins TRBV5-1 and TRBJ2-3; TRBD2 might be the D (5 bases). Germline lookup yields CDR1 SGHRS and CDR2 YFSETQ. The CDR3 covers 16 residues. Trimming stripped 3 bases from V and 3 bases from J, with 17 bases between. The DNA for the CDR3 is TGCGCCAGCAGCTACCCCAGAGGGTATGGGACAGATACGCAGTATTTT. It translates to CASSYPRGYGTDTQYF.

The genes are TRBV5-6 and TRBJ1-1; the D is unclear. The CDR3 consists of 15 residues. Germline V CDR1 and CDR2: SGHDT, YYEEEE. V lost 0 bases, J lost 1 base, and 10 bases lay in between. CDR3 DNA: TGTGCCAGCAGCTTGGGCCCGGTCCAGAACACTGAAGCTTTCTTT. Protein sequence: CASSLGPVQNTEAFF.

The chain has TRBV4-2 and TRBJ2-5; 10 bases match TRBD2. With 1 base clipped from V and 2 bases from J, the junction kept 4 bases outside the gene matches. CDR1 LGHNA and CDR2 YNFKEQ come from the germline V gene. The CDR3 is 16 amino acids. The CDR3 DNA reads as TGTGCCAGCAGCCAAGCGGAGCGGGGGGGACAAGAGACCCAGTACTTC. It encodes CASSQAERGGQETQYF.

The chain has TRBV7-9 and TRBJ2-2; the D is unclear. The CDR3 consists of 13 residues. V was clipped by 1 base and J by 4 bases, with 4 bases between them. CDR1 SEHNR and CDR2 FQNEAQ come from the germline V gene (reference sequence). The CDR3 here is CASSLVATGELFF. In DNA form, the CDR3 reads TGTGCCAGCAGCTTAGTGGCCACCGGGGAGCTGTTTTTT.

V gene TRBV5-4 combines with J gene TRBJ2-1; 14 nucleotides agree with TRBD2. The germline gives CDR1 SGHNT, CDR2 YYREEE (reference sequence). The CDR3 is made up of 19 amino acids. V lost 4 bases to trimming and J lost 4 bases; unmatched junction nucleotides: 13. The CDR3 DNA reads TGTGCCAGCAGCCGGAAGACTAGCGGGGGGGCTATAGGGTACAATGAGCAGTTCTTC. The encoded protein is CASSRKTSGGAIGYNEQFF.

This clone has just a few counts. V usage is TRBV2 and J usage is TRBJ2-5, with TRBD1 matching over 8 bases. Germline assignment: CDR1 SNHLY and CDR2 FYNNEI. This CDR3 has 13 residues. V was clipped by 4 bases and J by 3 bases; unmatched bases: 1. The DNA of the CDR3 is TGTGCCAGCAGTGGGACAGGGAAAGAGACCCAGTACTTC. Encoded protein: CASSGTGKETQYF.